The rows below give T cell receptor beta chains drawn from one sample of a study of blood T cell repertoires in COVID-19. Profiling relied on immunoSEQ multiplex PCR, and the TCRdb table lists in-frame clones only, not all of them. The table has fewer than 350,000 clones, 81% seen once. Source material: peripheral blood. These receptors were obtained from a woman aged 55-69 years with active or convalescent COVID-19. CDR3s include the opening cysteine and the closing phenylalanine or tryptophan. The order of the fields is J gene, clone size, V gene, D gene, CDR3 protein, CDR3 DNA. The D gene is left open where the match is weak. A clone size is listed for some rows: how often the clone was seen (once, few, many), or a class if it is expanded.

j_call: TRBJ1-4; clone_size: -; v_call: TRBV15; d_call: -; cdr3_aa: CATSRALRDWTLFNEKLFF; cdr3_nt: TGTGCCACCAGCAGAGCATTACGAGACTGGACACTTTTTAATGAAAAACTGTTTTTT
j_call: TRBJ2-7; clone_size: -; v_call: TRBV30; d_call: TRBD1; cdr3_aa: CASRQGAYEQYF; cdr3_nt: TGTGCCTCTCGACAGGGTGCCTACGAGCAGTACTTC
j_call: TRBJ2-3; clone_size: -; v_call: TRBV30; d_call: TRBD1; cdr3_aa: CAWSPIFRDRRTDTQYF; cdr3_nt: TGTGCCTGGAGCCCCATATTCCGGGACAGACGCACAGATACGCAGTATTTT
j_call: TRBJ1-1; clone_size: -; v_call: TRBV28; d_call: -; cdr3_aa: CASNLFSLNTEAFF; cdr3_nt: TGTGCCAGCAATCTCTTTTCCTTGAACACTGAAGCTTTCTTT
j_call: TRBJ2-7; clone_size: -; v_call: TRBV6-4; d_call: -; cdr3_aa: CASRTASDHPRDYEQYF; cdr3_nt: TGTGCCAGCAGGACGGCTTCGGACCATCCTCGGGACTACGAGCAGTACTTC
j_call: TRBJ1-1; clone_size: -; v_call: TRBV5-6; d_call: TRBD1; cdr3_aa: CASSSGTGGWHTEAFF; cdr3_nt: TGTGCCAGCAGCTCTGGGACAGGGGGATGGCACACTGAAGCTTTCTTT
j_call: TRBJ1-2; clone_size: -; v_call: TRBV5-4; d_call: TRBD1; cdr3_aa: CASSRDRAVVNYGYTF; cdr3_nt: TGTGCCAGCAGCCGGGACAGGGCGGTTGTCAACTATGGCTACACCTTC
j_call: TRBJ1-1; clone_size: once; v_call: TRBV7-9; d_call: -; cdr3_aa: CASSLQGQITEAFF; cdr3_nt: TGTGCCAGCAGCTTACAGGGGCAGATCACTGAAGCTTTCTTT
j_call: TRBJ1-6; clone_size: -; v_call: TRBV14; d_call: TRBD1; cdr3_aa: CASSFRDRGLGPLHF; cdr3_nt: TGTGCCAGCAGTTTCCGGGACAGGGGGCTCGGACCCCTCCACTTT
j_call: TRBJ2-7; clone_size: once; v_call: TRBV19; d_call: -; cdr3_aa: CASSPRGKDEQYF; cdr3_nt: TGTGCCAGTAGTCCCCGGGGAAAGGACGAGCAGTACTTC
j_call: TRBJ2-5; clone_size: once; v_call: TRBV5-1; d_call: TRBD2; cdr3_aa: CASSYTGLAEKTQYF; cdr3_nt: TGCGCCAGCAGCTATACGGGACTAGCTGAGAAGACCCAGTACTTC
j_call: TRBJ1-1; clone_size: -; v_call: TRBV5-6; d_call: TRBD1; cdr3_aa: CASSLPRGGIGNTEAFF; cdr3_nt: TGTGCCAGCAGCTTGCCCAGAGGGGGCATCGGGAACACTGAAGCTTTCTTT
j_call: TRBJ2-1; clone_size: -; v_call: TRBV6-2/TRBV6-3; d_call: TRBD2; cdr3_aa: CASSSTRLAGTYNEQFF; cdr3_nt: TGTGCCAGCAGTTCCACCCGACTAGCGGGTACCTACAATGAGCAGTTCTTC
j_call: TRBJ2-3; clone_size: once; v_call: TRBV9; d_call: TRBD2; cdr3_aa: CASSPGTGGARDTQYF; cdr3_nt: TGTGCCAGCAGCCCCGGCACGGGGGGGGCAAGAGATACGCAGTATTTT
j_call: TRBJ2-2; clone_size: -; v_call: TRBV19; d_call: TRBD1; cdr3_aa: CASSPRGTGELFF; cdr3_nt: TGTGCCAGTAGTCCCAGGGGGACCGGGGAGCTGTTTTTT
j_call: TRBJ1-2; clone_size: -; v_call: TRBV11-2; d_call: -; cdr3_aa: CASSQEGTYGYTF; cdr3_nt: TGTGCCAGCAGCCAAGAAGGGACTTATGGCTACACCTTC
j_call: TRBJ2-1; clone_size: -; v_call: TRBV5-1; d_call: -; cdr3_aa: CASSEPGGSYNEQFF; cdr3_nt: TGCGCCAGCAGCGAACCCGGAGGCAGCTACAATGAGCAGTTCTTC
j_call: TRBJ2-7; clone_size: -; v_call: TRBV15; d_call: -; cdr3_aa: CATSRPVSGNYEQYF; cdr3_nt: TGTGCCACCAGCAGACCCGTGAGCGGAAACTACGAGCAGTACTTC
j_call: TRBJ1-4; clone_size: -; v_call: TRBV3-1/TRBV3-2; d_call: -; cdr3_aa: CASSQYRDYEKLFF; cdr3_nt: TGTGCCAGCAGCCAGTACAGGGACTACGAAAAACTGTTTTTT
j_call: TRBJ2-7; clone_size: -; v_call: TRBV27; d_call: TRBD1; cdr3_aa: CASSGRTGAYEQYF; cdr3_nt: TGTGCCAGCAGCGGTCGGACAGGCGCCTACGAGCAGTACTTC
j_call: TRBJ1-4; clone_size: few; v_call: TRBV4-3; d_call: TRBD1; cdr3_aa: CASSQDAQGVGEKLFF; cdr3_nt: TGCGCCAGCAGCCAAGACGCGCAGGGGGTGGGGGAAAAACTGTTTTTT
j_call: TRBJ2-7; clone_size: -; v_call: TRBV6-6; d_call: -; cdr3_aa: CASGQTTYEQYF; cdr3_nt: TGTGCCAGCGGGCAAACCACCTACGAGCAGTACTTC
j_call: TRBJ1-1; clone_size: -; v_call: TRBV7-9; d_call: TRBD1; cdr3_aa: CASSLLAGTGSTEAFF; cdr3_nt: TGTGCCAGCAGCTTACTCGCCGGGACAGGGAGCACTGAAGCTTTCTTT
j_call: TRBJ1-5; clone_size: -; v_call: TRBV5-1; d_call: -; cdr3_aa: CARGHLYQPQHF; cdr3_nt: TGCGCCAGAGGACACTTATATCAGCCCCAGCATTTT
j_call: TRBJ2-3; clone_size: -; v_call: TRBV10-1; d_call: -; cdr3_aa: CASSPRGSSTDTQYF; cdr3_nt: TGCGCCAGCAGTCCGAGGGGGTCTAGCACAGATACGCAGTATTTT
j_call: TRBJ1-2; clone_size: few; v_call: TRBV2; d_call: TRBD1; cdr3_aa: CASDSGQGVPSLKGYTF; cdr3_nt: TGTGCCAGCGATTCTGGACAGGGGGTTCCTTCCCTTAAGGGCTACACCTTC
j_call: TRBJ2-2; clone_size: -; v_call: TRBV9; d_call: -; cdr3_aa: CASSVVAGGELFF; cdr3_nt: TGTGCCAGCAGCGTAGTGGCTGGCGGGGAGCTGTTTTTT
j_call: TRBJ2-7; clone_size: -; v_call: TRBV11-2; d_call: TRBD2; cdr3_aa: CASGEGTYEQYF; cdr3_nt: TGTGCCAGCGGGGAGGGTACCTACGAGCAGTACTTC
j_call: TRBJ2-3; clone_size: -; v_call: TRBV7-8; d_call: -; cdr3_aa: CASSLFPIATDTQYF; cdr3_nt: TGTGCCAGCAGCTTATTCCCCATTGCGACAGATACGCAGTATTTT
j_call: TRBJ1-2; clone_size: -; v_call: TRBV6-5; d_call: TRBD1; cdr3_aa: CASSYSTGFVGYTF; cdr3_nt: TGTGCCAGCAGTTACTCGACAGGGTTCGTCGGCTACACCTTC
j_call: TRBJ2-7; clone_size: -; v_call: TRBV4-1; d_call: TRBD1; cdr3_aa: CASSLLIGTAYEQYF; cdr3_nt: TGCGCCAGCAGCCTACTAATCGGGACAGCCTACGAGCAGTACTTC
j_call: TRBJ1-1; clone_size: few; v_call: TRBV5-1; d_call: -; cdr3_aa: CASSVVAGATTEAFF; cdr3_nt: TGCGCCAGCAGCGTAGTAGCGGGGGCAACCACTGAAGCTTTCTTT
j_call: TRBJ1-2; clone_size: -; v_call: TRBV4-2; d_call: -; cdr3_aa: CASSHLDRQDYTF; cdr3_nt: TGTGCCAGCAGCCATCTGGATCGGCAGGACTACACCTTC
j_call: TRBJ2-1; clone_size: few; v_call: TRBV7-9; d_call: TRBD1; cdr3_aa: CASSFTGGKHNEQFF; cdr3_nt: TGTGCCAGCAGCTTTACAGGGGGTAAACACAATGAGCAGTTCTTC
j_call: TRBJ2-3; clone_size: few; v_call: TRBV21-1; d_call: -; cdr3_aa: CASSKGGGPYTDTQYF; cdr3_nt: TGTGCCAGCAGCAAAGGGGGGGGCCCCTACACAGATACGCAGTATTTT
j_call: TRBJ1-2; clone_size: few; v_call: TRBV19; d_call: -; cdr3_aa: CASSGRGGSLYGYTF; cdr3_nt: TGTGCCAGTAGTGGTAGGGGCGGATCCCTCTATGGCTACACCTTC
j_call: TRBJ2-7; clone_size: -; v_call: TRBV27; d_call: -; cdr3_aa: CASRVGGLLGEQYF; cdr3_nt: TGTGCCAGCAGGGTGGGGGGGCTCTTGGGCGAGCAGTACTTC
j_call: TRBJ1-2; clone_size: -; v_call: TRBV4-1; d_call: TRBD1; cdr3_aa: CASSLTEGQPWNYGYTF; cdr3_nt: TGCGCCAGCAGCCTAACTGAGGGACAGCCATGGAACTATGGCTACACCTTC
j_call: TRBJ2-3; clone_size: -; v_call: TRBV24-1; d_call: TRBD1; cdr3_aa: CATSDRAGTGPPDTQYF; cdr3_nt: TGTGCCACCAGTGATAGAGCCGGGACAGGGCCACCAGATACGCAGTATTTT
j_call: TRBJ2-1; clone_size: -; v_call: TRBV7-3; d_call: TRBD1; cdr3_aa: CASSLGTVNEQFF; cdr3_nt: TGTGCCAGCAGCCTCGGGACAGTCAATGAGCAGTTCTTC
j_call: TRBJ2-5; clone_size: -; v_call: TRBV27; d_call: -; cdr3_aa: CASSFSSTQETQYF; cdr3_nt: TGTGCCAGCAGTTTTTCCTCTACCCAAGAGACCCAGTACTTC
j_call: TRBJ2-1; clone_size: few; v_call: TRBV24-1; d_call: TRBD1; cdr3_aa: CATSGQGAVNEQFF; cdr3_nt: TGTGCCACCAGTGGACAGGGGGCGGTCAATGAGCAGTTCTTC
j_call: TRBJ1-5; clone_size: -; v_call: TRBV5-6; d_call: -; cdr3_aa: CASSLGGSNQPQHF; cdr3_nt: TGTGCCAGCAGCTTGGGGGGCAGCAATCAGCCCCAGCATTTT
j_call: TRBJ1-5; clone_size: once; v_call: TRBV30; d_call: TRBD1; cdr3_aa: CAWSRQGGSNQPQHF; cdr3_nt: TGTGCCTGGAGTAGGCAGGGGGGTAGCAATCAGCCCCAGCATTTT
j_call: TRBJ1-2; clone_size: -; v_call: TRBV7-9; d_call: -; cdr3_aa: CASSLGGYGYTF; cdr3_nt: TGTGCCAGCAGCCTAGGCGGGTATGGCTACACCTTC
j_call: TRBJ1-5; clone_size: -; v_call: TRBV30; d_call: -; cdr3_aa: CAWSVRWRANQPQHF; cdr3_nt: TGTGCCTGGAGTGTACGGTGGAGGGCCAATCAGCCCCAGCATTTT